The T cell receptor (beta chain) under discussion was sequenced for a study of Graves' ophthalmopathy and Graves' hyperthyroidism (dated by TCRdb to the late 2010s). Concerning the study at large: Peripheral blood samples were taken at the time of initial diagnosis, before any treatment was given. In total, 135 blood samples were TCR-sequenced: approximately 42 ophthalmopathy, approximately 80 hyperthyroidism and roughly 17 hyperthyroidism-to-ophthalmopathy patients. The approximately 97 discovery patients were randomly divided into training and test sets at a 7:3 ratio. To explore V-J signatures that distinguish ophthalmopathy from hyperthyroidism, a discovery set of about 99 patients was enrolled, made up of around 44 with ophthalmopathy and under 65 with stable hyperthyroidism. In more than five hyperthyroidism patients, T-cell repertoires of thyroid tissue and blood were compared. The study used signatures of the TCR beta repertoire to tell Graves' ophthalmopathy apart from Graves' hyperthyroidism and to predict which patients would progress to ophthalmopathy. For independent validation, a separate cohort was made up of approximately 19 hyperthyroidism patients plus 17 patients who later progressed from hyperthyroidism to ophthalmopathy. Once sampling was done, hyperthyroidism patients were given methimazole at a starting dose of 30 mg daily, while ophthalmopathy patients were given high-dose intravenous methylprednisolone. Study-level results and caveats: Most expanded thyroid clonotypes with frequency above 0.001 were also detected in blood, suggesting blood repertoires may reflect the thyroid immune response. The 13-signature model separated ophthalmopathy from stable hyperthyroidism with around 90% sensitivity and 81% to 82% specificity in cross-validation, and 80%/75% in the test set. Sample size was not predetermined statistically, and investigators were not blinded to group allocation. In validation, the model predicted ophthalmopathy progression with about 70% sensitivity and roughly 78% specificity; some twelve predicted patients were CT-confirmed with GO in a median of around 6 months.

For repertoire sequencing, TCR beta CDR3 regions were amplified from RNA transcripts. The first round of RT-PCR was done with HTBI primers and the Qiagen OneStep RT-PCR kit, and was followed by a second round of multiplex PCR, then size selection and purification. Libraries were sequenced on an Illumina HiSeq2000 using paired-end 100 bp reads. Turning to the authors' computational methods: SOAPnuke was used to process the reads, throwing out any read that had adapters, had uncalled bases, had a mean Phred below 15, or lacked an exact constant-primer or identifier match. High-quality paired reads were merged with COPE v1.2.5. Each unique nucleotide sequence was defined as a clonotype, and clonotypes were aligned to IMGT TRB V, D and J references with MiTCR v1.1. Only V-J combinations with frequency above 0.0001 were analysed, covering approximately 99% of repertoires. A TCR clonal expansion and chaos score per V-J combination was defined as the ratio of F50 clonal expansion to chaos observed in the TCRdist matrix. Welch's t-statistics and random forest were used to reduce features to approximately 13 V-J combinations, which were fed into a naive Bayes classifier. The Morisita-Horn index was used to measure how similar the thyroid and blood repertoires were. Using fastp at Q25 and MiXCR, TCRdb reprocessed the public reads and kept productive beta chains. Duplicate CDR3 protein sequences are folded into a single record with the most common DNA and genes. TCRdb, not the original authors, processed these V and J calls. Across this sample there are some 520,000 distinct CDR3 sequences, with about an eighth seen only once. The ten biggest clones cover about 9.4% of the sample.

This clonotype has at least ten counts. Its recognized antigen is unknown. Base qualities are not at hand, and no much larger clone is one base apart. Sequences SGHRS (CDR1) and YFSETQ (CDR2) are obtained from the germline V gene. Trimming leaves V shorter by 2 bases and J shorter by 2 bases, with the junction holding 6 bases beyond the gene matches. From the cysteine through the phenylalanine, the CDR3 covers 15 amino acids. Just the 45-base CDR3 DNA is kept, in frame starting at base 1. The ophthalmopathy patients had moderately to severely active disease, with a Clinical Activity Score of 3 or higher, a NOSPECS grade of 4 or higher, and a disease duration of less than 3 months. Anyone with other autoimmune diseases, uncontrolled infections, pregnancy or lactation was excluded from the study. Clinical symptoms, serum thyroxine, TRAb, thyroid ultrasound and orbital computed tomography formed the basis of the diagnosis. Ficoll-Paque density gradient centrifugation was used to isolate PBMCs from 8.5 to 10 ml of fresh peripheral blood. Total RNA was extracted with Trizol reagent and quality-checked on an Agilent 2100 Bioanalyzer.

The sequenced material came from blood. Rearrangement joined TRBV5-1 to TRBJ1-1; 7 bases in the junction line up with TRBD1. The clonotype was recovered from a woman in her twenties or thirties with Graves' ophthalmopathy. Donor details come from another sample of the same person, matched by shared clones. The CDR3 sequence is CASSLKQGYNTEAFF. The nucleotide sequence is TGCGCCAGCAGCTTAAAACAGGGGTACAACACTGAAGCTTTCTTT.